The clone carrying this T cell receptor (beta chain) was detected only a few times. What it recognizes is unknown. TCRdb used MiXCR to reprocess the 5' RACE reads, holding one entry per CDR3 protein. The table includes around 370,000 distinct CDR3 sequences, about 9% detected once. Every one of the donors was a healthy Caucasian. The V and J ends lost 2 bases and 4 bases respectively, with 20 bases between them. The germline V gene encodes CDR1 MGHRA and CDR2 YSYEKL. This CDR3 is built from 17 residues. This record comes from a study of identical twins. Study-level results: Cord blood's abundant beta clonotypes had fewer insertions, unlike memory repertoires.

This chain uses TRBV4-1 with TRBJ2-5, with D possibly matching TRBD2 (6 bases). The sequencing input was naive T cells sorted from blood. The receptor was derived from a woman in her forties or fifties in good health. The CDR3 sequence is CASSQLTREWGGETQYF. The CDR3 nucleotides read TGCGCCAGCAGCCAATTGACTAGAGAGTGGGGCGGAGAGACCCAGTACTTC.